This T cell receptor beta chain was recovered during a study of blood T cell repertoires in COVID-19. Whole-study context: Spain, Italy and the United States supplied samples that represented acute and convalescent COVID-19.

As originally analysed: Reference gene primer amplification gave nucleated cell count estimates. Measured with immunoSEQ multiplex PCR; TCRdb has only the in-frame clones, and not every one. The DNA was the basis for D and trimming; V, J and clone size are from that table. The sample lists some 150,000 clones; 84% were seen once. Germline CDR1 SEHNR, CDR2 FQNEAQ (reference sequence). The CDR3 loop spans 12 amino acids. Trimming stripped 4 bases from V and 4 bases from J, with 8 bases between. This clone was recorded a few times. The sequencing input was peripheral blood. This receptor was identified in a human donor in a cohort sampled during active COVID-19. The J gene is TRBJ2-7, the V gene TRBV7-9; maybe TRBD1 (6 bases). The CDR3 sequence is CASSSDRYEQYF. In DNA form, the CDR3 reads TGTGCCAGCAGCTCGGACAGATACGAGCAGTACTTC.